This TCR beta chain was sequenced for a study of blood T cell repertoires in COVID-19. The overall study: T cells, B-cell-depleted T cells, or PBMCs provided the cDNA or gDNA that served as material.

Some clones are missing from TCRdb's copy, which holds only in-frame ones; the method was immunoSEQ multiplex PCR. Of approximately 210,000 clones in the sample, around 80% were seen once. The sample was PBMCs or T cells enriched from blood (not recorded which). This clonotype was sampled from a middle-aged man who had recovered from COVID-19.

CDR3 loop: CSASQGGEQYF. CDR3 bases: TGCAGTGCTAGTCAGGGTGGCGAGCAGTACTTC. J is TRBJ2-7 and V is TRBV20-1; D may be TRBD1 (5 bases). From germline, CDR1 is DFQATT and CDR2 SNEGSKA (reference sequence). Trimming removed 3 bases at V and 6 bases at J, with 9 bases between. CDR3 length equals 11 residues.